A selection of T cell receptor beta chains follows, all from one sample in a study of blood T cell repertoires in COVID-19. Data came from immunoSEQ multiplex PCR; TCRdb stores just in-frame clones and leaves some out. The repertoire holds 150,000 to 200,000 clones, with 82% as singletons. The sequencing sample was made of peripheral blood. These TCRs come from a woman over 75 with acute or convalescent COVID-19. Each CDR3 is given with its conserved first and last residue. D genes are given only for firm matches. The size field is filled for only some rows; it gives once, few, many or a size class.

j_gene	abundance	v_gene	len	d_gene	CDR3aa	CDR3nt
TRBJ1-6	NA	TRBV7-9	16	TRBD1	CASSPLDRGYNSPLHF	TGTGCCAGCAGCCCTCTCGACAGGGGATATAATTCACCCCTCCACTTT
TRBJ1-1	NA	TRBV27	13	NA	CASHTGSLTEAFF	TGTGCCAGCCATACAGGTAGCTTGACTGAAGCTTTCTTT
TRBJ1-4	NA	TRBV24-1	14	TRBD1	CATSEGTVPEKLFF	TGTGCCACCAGTGAAGGGACAGTTCCTGAAAAACTGTTTTTT
TRBJ1-2	NA	TRBV7-2	15	NA	CASSLAHRAVGGYTF	TGTGCCAGCAGCTTAGCCCACAGGGCCGTAGGTGGCTACACCTTC
TRBJ1-5	NA	TRBV19	16	TRBD1	CASSPPTDRGYQPQHF	TGTGCCAGTAGTCCACCCACGGACAGGGGCTATCAGCCCCAGCATTTT
TRBJ1-2	NA	TRBV29-1	14	TRBD1	CSVGPQGREYGYTF	TGCAGCGTGGGCCCACAGGGGCGTGAGTATGGCTACACCTTC
TRBJ1-2	once	TRBV6-5	16	NA	CASSSSSGLLTGGYTF	TGTGCCAGCAGTTCCTCTTCGGGACTCCTAACGGGTGGCTACACCTTC
TRBJ1-3	NA	TRBV5-1	15	NA	CASSLGAGMENTIYF	TGCGCCAGCAGCCTTGGGGCGGGGATGGAAAACACCATATATTTT
TRBJ1-1	NA	TRBV30	11	NA	CAWSVWQGAFF	TGTGCCTGGAGTGTTTGGCAGGGAGCTTTCTTT
TRBJ2-7	NA	TRBV6-5	11	NA	CASSTRGEQYF	TGTGCCAGCAGTACTCGGGGCGAGCAGTACTTC
TRBJ1-1	NA	TRBV6-5	15	NA	CASSYSWPPNTEAFF	TGTGCCAGCAGTTACTCGTGGCCGCCGAACACTGAAGCTTTCTTT
TRBJ2-2	NA	TRBV5-1	15	NA	CASSPWPSESGELFF	TGCGCCAGCAGCCCCTGGCCTAGCGAATCCGGGGAGCTGTTTTTT
TRBJ2-1	few	TRBV27	16	TRBD2	CASSLSAGGAYNEQFF	TGTGCCAGCAGTCTATCAGCGGGAGGGGCCTACAATGAGCAGTTCTTC
TRBJ2-3	NA	TRBV11-2	15	NA	CASSLDRGRTDTQYF	TGTGCCAGCAGCTTAGATCGGGGTCGCACAGATACGCAGTATTTT
TRBJ1-6	NA	TRBV14	14	NA	CASSTLSYNSPLHF	TGTGCCAGCTCGACTCTCTCCTATAATTCACCCCTCCACTTT
TRBJ2-3	NA	TRBV5-1	15	NA	CASTHSRTGTDTQYF	TGCGCCAGCACCCACTCTCGGACTGGCACAGATACGCAGTATTTT
TRBJ1-1	NA	TRBV3-1/TRBV3-2	13	NA	CASSHTRAHEAFF	TGTGCCAGCAGCCACACCCGAGCCCATGAAGCTTTCTTT
TRBJ1-2	once	TRBV30	15	NA	CAWGGPQGVRYGYTF	TGTGCCTGGGGGGGACCACAGGGCGTCCGCTATGGCTACACCTTC
TRBJ2-7	NA	TRBV4-3	16	NA	CASSRGYDGLGYEQYF	TGCGCCAGCAGCCGGGGCTACGACGGATTAGGCTACGAGCAGTACTTC
TRBJ2-3	few	TRBV7-9	12	NA	CASQTGTDTQYF	TGTGCCAGCCAAACGGGCACAGATACGCAGTATTTT
TRBJ2-2	few	TRBV7-6	17	TRBD1	CASSSTSTGVVTGELFF	TGTGCCAGCAGCTCGACGAGCACAGGGGTGGTTACCGGGGAGCTGTTTTTT
TRBJ2-7	NA	TRBV6-5	14	NA	CASRGAGPIYEQYF	TGTGCCAGCAGAGGCGCGGGACCAATCTACGAGCAGTACTTC
TRBJ1-2	NA	TRBV29-1	14	NA	CSVEDTGWDYGYTF	TGCAGCGTTGAAGATACAGGGTGGGACTATGGCTACACCTTC
TRBJ1-2	NA	TRBV3-1/TRBV3-2	16	TRBD1	CASSQDLGQGAYGYTF	TGTGCCAGCAGCCAAGATCTAGGACAGGGGGCATACGGCTACACCTTC
TRBJ2-1	NA	TRBV9	13	NA	CASSVRTANEQFF	TGTGCCAGCAGCGTGAGGACAGCCAATGAGCAGTTCTTC
TRBJ1-3	NA	TRBV13	12	TRBD1	CASRSQGDTIYF	TGTGCCAGCAGGTCCCAGGGGGACACCATATATTTT
TRBJ1-5	once	TRBV6-2/TRBV6-3	19	TRBD1	CASSYSRQGNVYSNQPQHF	TGTGCCAGCAGTTATTCGAGACAGGGCAACGTATATAGCAATCAGCCCCAGCATTTT
TRBJ1-1	NA	TRBV3-1/TRBV3-2	14	NA	CASSQEGGNTEAFF	TGTGCCAGCAGCCAAGAGGGGGGGAACACTGAAGCTTTCTTT
TRBJ1-2	once	TRBV6-5	11	NA	CASRAVRGYTF	TGTGCCAGCAGAGCGGTAAGAGGCTACACCTTC
TRBJ2-7	NA	TRBV5-4	13	NA	CASSFGHAYEQYF	TGTGCCAGCAGTTTCGGTCACGCCTACGAGCAGTACTTC
TRBJ2-1	NA	TRBV5-6	15	TRBD2	CASSLSGRAVREQFF	TGTGCCAGCAGCCTTAGCGGGAGGGCCGTAAGGGAGCAGTTCTTC
TRBJ1-2	NA	TRBV25-1	14	NA	CASRGAGDPNGYTF	TGTGCCAGCAGAGGGGCAGGGGACCCAAATGGCTACACCTTC
TRBJ2-6	NA	TRBV7-2	16	NA	CASSFRRDSGANVLTF	TGTGCCAGCAGCTTCCGACGGGACTCTGGGGCCAACGTCCTGACTTTC
TRBJ2-5	NA	TRBV6-5	14	NA	CASLDGTRKETQYF	TGTGCCAGCTTGGATGGGACACGAAAAGAGACCCAGTACTTC
TRBJ1-2	NA	TRBV11-2	12	NA	CASSLEGPGYTF	TGTGCCAGCAGCTTAGAGGGCCCCGGCTACACCTTC
TRBJ2-1	NA	TRBV2	14	NA	CASRDSGVRGEQFF	TGTGCCAGCAGGGACAGCGGGGTCCGGGGTGAGCAGTTCTTC
TRBJ2-7	NA	TRBV5-4	16	TRBD1	CASTMFAGQGSYEQYF	TGTGCCAGCACCATGTTCGCGGGACAGGGGTCCTACGAGCAGTACTTC
TRBJ1-1	NA	TRBV7-8	15	NA	CASSLRSTESAEAFF	TGTGCCAGCAGCCTCCGATCCACGGAGTCGGCTGAAGCTTTCTTT
TRBJ2-1	NA	TRBV4-2	15	TRBD2	CASSQEASGYNEQFF	TGTGCCAGCAGCCAAGAGGCTAGCGGTTACAATGAGCAGTTCTTC
TRBJ1-3	NA	TRBV6-5	14	NA	CASSPPTGFGTIYF	TGTGCCAGCAGCCCACCCACAGGGTTCGGCACCATATATTTT
TRBJ2-7	once	TRBV29-1	12	NA	CSVLTSSYEQYF	TGCAGCGTGCTGACATCCTCCTACGAGCAGTACTTC
TRBJ1-6	NA	TRBV30	13	TRBD1	CARKTGWNSPLHF	TGTGCCCGCAAGACAGGGTGGAATTCACCCCTCCACTTT
TRBJ2-2	once	TRBV4-1	13	NA	CASSQDRGGELFF	TGCGCCAGCAGCCAAGATCGGGGCGGGGAGCTGTTTTTT
TRBJ1-4	NA	TRBV7-9	17	NA	CASSLAGPWATNEKLFF	TGTGCCAGCAGCTTAGCGGGGCCCTGGGCCACTAATGAAAAACTGTTTTTT